Below are 22 T cell receptor beta chains sequenced from a single sample in a study of CD8+CD57+ T cells in acquired aplastic anemia. TCR beta VDJ and CDR3 profiling used genomic DNA as template. From the reads, TCRdb called clonotypes with MiXCR, one entry per CDR3 protein. The profile covers 200,000 to 250,000 distinct CDR3 sequences, with 34% appearing a single time and approximately 1.2% taken by the ten largest. Source material: sorted CD4+, CD8+, or CD8+CD57+ T cells (not recorded which) from PBMCs. The receptors were sampled from a human donor in good health, serving as a control.

Ten or more counts support this clonotype. The rearrangement uses TRBV6-5 and TRBJ1-6; D is unresolved. Trimming removed 2 bases from V and 3 bases from J, with 14 bases in between. This CDR3 contains 17 residues. Germline V lookup: CDR1 MNHEY, CDR2 SVGAGI. The CDR3 DNA reads TGTGCCAGCAGTTACGGATCTACCACGAGCTATAATTCACCCCTCCACTTT. Protein sequence: CASSYGSTTSYNSPLHF.

Concerning this clonotype: A read error may explain this, as a much larger clone is one base away. The chain has TRBV20-1 and TRBJ2-6; D is possibly TRBD1 (5 bases). Per germline, CDR1 DFQATT and CDR2 SNEGSKA (reference sequence). This CDR3 region has 15 residues. The CDR3 sequence is CSARATGSGANVLAF. CDR3 nucleotide sequence: TGCAGTGCTAGAGCCACGGGCTCTGGGGCCAACGTCCTGGCTTTC.

This rearrangement joins TRBV2 to TRBJ2-7; TRBD2 might be the D (6 bases). The V end was cut by 8 bases, the J end by 7 bases, with 9 bases between. The CDR3 has 10 residues. The V gene's germline CDR1 is SNHLY and CDR2 FYNNEI. The CDR3 reads CASSGLEQYF. DNA of the CDR3: TGTGCCAGCTCGGGACTGGAGCAGTACTTC. Drawing the rest from reference TRBV2 and TRBJ2-7, the complete variable domain is EPEVTQTPSHQVTQMGQEVILRCVPISNHLYFYWYRQILGQKVEFLVSFYNNEISEKSEIFDDQFSVERPDGSNFTLKIRSTKLEDSAMYFCASSGLEQYFGPGTRLTVT.

This chain links TRBV5-1 with TRBJ2-3; 10 bases are shared with TRBD2. V shed 3 bases and J 8 bases; nucleotides not matched to a gene: 9. The CDR3 length is 15 residues. Germline CDR1 is SGHRS and CDR2 is YFSETQ. The CDR3 protein is CASSSSASGSGTQYF. The CDR3 bases are TGCGCCAGCAGCTCCTCTGCTAGCGGGAGTGGTACGCAGTATTTT. The whole variable domain, remainder taken from reference TRBV5-1 and TRBJ2-3, is KAGVTQTPRYLIKTRGQQVTLSCSPISGHRSVSWYQQTPGQGLQFLFEYFSETQRNKGNFPGRFSGRQFSNSRSEMNVSTLELGDSALYLCASSSSASGSGTQYFGPGTRLTVL.

With respect to this clonotype: The junction departs from the called germline gene at one end, perhaps through a read error. This rearrangement joins TRBV29-1 to TRBJ2-6; tentatively, D is TRBD2 (6 bases). The CDR3 is 13 residues long. The germline gives CDR1 SQVTM, CDR2 ANQGSEA. DNA of the CDR3: TGCAGCGTACGGGGTCTATGGCTTGGGACTGAAGCTTTC. Residues: CSVRGLWLGTEAF.

This clonotype was found many times. The chain joins TRBV29-1 to TRBJ2-1; weak D call: TRBD1 (5 bases). The length of the CDR3 is 14 residues. Germline V gene sequence: CDR1 SQVTM, CDR2 ANQGSEA. Trimming cost V 4 bases and J 8 bases, with 18 bases left between them. The CDR3 protein is CSVAGSGHGDEQFF. The CDR3 DNA is TGCAGCGTTGCAGGTTCAGGGCACGGCGATGAGCAGTTCTTC.

This clonotype was picked up a small number of times. CDR3 nucleotides: TGTGCCAGCAGTTACTCCTCGGGTCTTAGTTCGGACTACACCTTC. Translating it yields CASSYSSGLSSDYTF. The V call is TRBV6-5, the J call TRBJ1-2; D not certain. The CDR3 loop spans 15 amino acids. Trimming shortened V by 0 bases and J by 10 bases, and 18 bases separated the two germline ends. CDR1 and CDR2 from the germline V gene are MNHEY and SVGAGI.

On this clonotype: A much larger clone differs by one base, so this may be a read error. The final CDR3 position lacks the conserved phenylalanine or tryptophan, pointing to a likely read error. This chain uses TRBV20-1 with TRBJ2-7; 9 bases map to TRBD1. CDR3 length: 12 residues. The trim removed 4 bases at V and 3 bases at J, leaving 1 base unmatched. CDR1 DFQATT and CDR2 SNEGSKA come from the germline V gene (reference sequence). The chain's CDR3 is CSATGQGYEQYL. For the CDR3, the DNA is TGCAGTGCTACGGGACAGGGCTACGAGCAGTACCTC.

This clonotype was observed at least ten times. The chain recombines TRBV14 with TRBJ1-2; 11 bases map to TRBD1. CDR1 and CDR2 (germline): SGHDN, FVKESK. The CDR3 covers 15 residues. After removal of 2 bases from V and 6 bases from J, the junction contained 5 bases not matched to a gene. The CDR3 nucleotides read TGTGCCAGCAGCCAAATGGACAGGGGGCGCGATGGCTACACCTTC. As protein: CASSQMDRGRDGYTF.

On this clonotype: With a much larger clone just one base away, this may be a read error. The chain links TRBV20-1 to TRBJ2-6, with D possibly TRBD2 on 5 matching bases. The CDR3 totals 15 residues. CDR1 and CDR2 from the germline V gene are DFQATT and SNEGSKA (reference sequence). CDR3 coding DNA: TGCAGTACTAGAGATCAGAGCTCTGGGGCCAACGTCCTGACTTTC. Its translation is CSTRDQSSGANVLTF.

This chain joins TRBV2 and TRBJ2-5, with D unclear. Germline assignment: CDR1 SNHLY and CDR2 FYNNEI. Trimming took 0 bases from V and 11 from J, leaving 13 bases between them. This CDR3 is built from 13 residues. The CDR3 DNA sequence: TGTGCCAGCAGTGAAGCCACATACAATGGGCAGTACTTC. Translating it yields CASSEATYNGQYF.

As concerns this clonotype: A read error is possible here, since a much larger clone lies one base away. The V call is TRBV4-1, the J call TRBJ1-2; D uncertain. The CDR3 runs 12 residues. The V gene's germline CDR1 is MGHRA and CDR2 YSYEKL. The CDR3 loop reads CASSQNDYGHTF. CDR3 DNA: TGCGCCAGCAGCCAAAATGATTATGGCCACACCTTC.

This clonotype was seen at least ten times. The chain combines TRBV2 with TRBJ2-3; D possibly uses TRBD1 or TRBD2 (5 bases each). Deletions cut 6 bases from V and 3 bases from J, with 13 bases between. Germline CDR1 reads SNHLY; CDR2 reads FYNNEI. The length of the CDR3 is 14 residues. The DNA of the CDR3 is TGTGCCAGCAGCCGGGGACCCCTGACAGATACGCAGTATTTT. Protein sequence: CASSRGPLTDTQYF.

The sample holds many counts of this clonotype. The chain combines TRBV7-9 with TRBJ2-5; D could derive from TRBD1 or TRBD2 (7 bases each). CDR3 length equals 16 residues. V lost 5 bases to trimming and J lost 5 bases, with 21 bases between them. Germline V gives CDR1 SEHNR, CDR2 FQNEAQ (reference sequence). DNA for the CDR3: TGTGCCAGCAGCCCCACCCTGGGGAGGGGGCGTGAGACCCAGTACTTC. Encoded protein: CASSPTLGRGRETQYF.

This clonotype was observed at least ten times. This sequence joins TRBV29-1 and TRBJ1-2, with D hard to call. The CDR3 has 12 residues. Trimming took 3 bases from V and 1 from J, leaving 6 bases between them. CDR1 is SQVTM, CDR2 ANQGSEA, per germline. In DNA, the CDR3 is TGCAGCGTTGACGGATTTAACTATGGCTACACCTTC. Residues: CSVDGFNYGYTF.

The CDR3 protein is CASSVTGVASYYEQYF. The CDR3 bases are TGCGCCAGCAGCGTTACAGGCGTTGCATCCTACTACGAGCAGTACTTC. J is TRBJ2-7 and V is TRBV5-1; D is possibly TRBD1 (5 bases). Germline values: CDR1 SGHRS, CDR2 YFSETQ. The CDR3 has 16 amino acids. V was cut by 4 bases and J by 3 bases, with 20 bases left in between.

This clonotype has at least ten counts. The rearrangement joins TRBV6-1 to TRBJ2-1; no firm D call. The CDR3 has 13 residues. In germline, CDR1 is MNHNS, CDR2 SASEGT. Trimming shortened V by 6 bases and J by 7 bases, and 13 bases separated the two germline ends. CDR3 residues: CASSRSWSNEQFF. CDR3 bases: TGTGCCAGCAGCCGATCGTGGTCAAATGAGCAGTTCTTC.

Concerning this clonotype: Possible read error: a much larger clone is one base away. The CDR3 ends on some other residue instead of the conserved phenylalanine or tryptophan, so this is likely a read error. The V call is TRBV20-1, the J call TRBJ1-2; D gene unclear. Trimming left V 5 bases short and J 8 bases short, with 15 bases between. Germline V gives CDR1 DFQATT, CDR2 SNEGSKA (reference sequence). The CDR3 runs to 12 residues. This CDR3 reads CSAPDVGLGYTL. The CDR3, as DNA: TGCAGTGCTCCAGACGTAGGTCTCGGCTACACCCTC.

The chain uses TRBV7-8 and TRBJ1-1; D ambiguous. The germline CDR1 and CDR2 sequences are SGHVS and FQNEAQ. The V end lost 1 base, the J end lost 5 bases, and 11 bases lay between the germline ends. CDR3 size: 14 residues. The CDR3 region is CASSLVVLSTEAFF. The CDR3 bases are TGTGCCAGCAGCTTAGTGGTTTTGAGTACTGAAGCTTTCTTT. Full variable domain (missing parts from reference TRBV7-8 and TRBJ1-1): GAGVSQSPRYKVAKRGQDVALRCDPISGHVSLFWYQQALGQGPEFLTYFQNEAQLDKSGLPSDRFFAERPEGSVSTLKIQRTQQEDSAVYLCASSLVVLSTEAFFGQGTRLTVV.

This clonotype came up a few times. The V call is TRBV7-3, the J call TRBJ2-3, with TRBD2 matching over 10 bases. The CDR3 loop spans 17 amino acids. The V segment lost 1 base and the J segment 5 bases; nucleotides outside the gene matches: 9. Germline values: CDR1 SGHTA, CDR2 FQGTGA. CDR3 DNA sequence: TGTGCCAGCAGCTTAATTGCTAGCGGGAGTCCTCAAGATACGCAGTATTTT. Protein product: CASSLIASGSPQDTQYF.

This chain joins TRBV9 and TRBJ2-3, with 9 bases identical to TRBD2. The ends lost 0 bases at V and 5 bases at J; junction bases unmatched: 7. Germline values: CDR1 SGDLS, CDR2 YYNGEE. The CDR3 loop spans 16 amino acids. The DNA for the CDR3 is TGTGCCAGCAGCGTAGCTACGCGGGGGGGAGGAGATACGCAGTATTTT. Protein: CASSVATRGGGDTQYF.

This clonotype was counted ten times or more. The chain joins TRBV5-1 to TRBJ2-7, with D possibly TRBD2 on 6 matching bases. The length of the CDR3 is 13 residues. Germline CDR1 reads SGHRS; CDR2 reads YFSETQ. Trimming removed 4 bases from V and 3 bases from J, with 11 bases in between. CDR3 residues: CASSRGTNYEQYF. CDR3 coding DNA: TGCGCCAGCAGCCGGGGGACCAACTACGAGCAGTACTTC.